One and the same sample provided the 27 T cell receptor beta chains below, sequenced in a study of a mutant IDH1 vaccine in newly diagnosed glioma. Time point here: week 23, last vaccination. Doses of 300 ug of mutant IDH1 20-mer peptide were given with topical imiquimod. Some clones are missing from TCRdb's copy, which holds only in-frame ones; the method was immunoSEQ multiplex PCR. The repertoire holds roughly 74,000 clones, with approximately 85% as singletons. These TCRs' antigens remain unknown. The sequencing here drew on PBMCs, taken from a glioma patient whose treatment included an IDH1 peptide vaccine. The receptors were sampled from a woman aged 50 to 65 with glioma.

V usage is TRBV4-1 and J usage is TRBJ2-7, with 7 positions matching TRBD2. The germline V gene has CDR1 MGHRA and CDR2 YSYEKL. CDR3 length: 14 residues. V lost 4 bases to trimming and J lost 2 bases; unmatched junction nucleotides: 5. CDR3 amino acids: CASSPSSGAYEQYF. The CDR3 bases are TGCGCCAGCAGCCCCTCTAGCGGCGCCTACGAGCAGTACTTC.

The rearrangement links TRBV28 to TRBJ1-2, with no clear D. The CDR3 length is 11 residues. CDR1 and CDR2 (germline): MDHEN, SYDVKM. Trimming pared 8 bases from V and 4 bases from J, leaving 8 bases between. This chain's CDR3 is CASRRLYGYTF. CDR3 nucleotides: TGTGCCAGCCGGCGTCTCTATGGCTACACCTTC.

The genes are TRBV6-5 and TRBJ2-5; 8 bases map to TRBD1. Gene TRBJ2-7 matches the end of the DNA better, so the J call may be wrong. CDR3 length: 15 residues. CDR1 MNHEY and CDR2 SVGAGI come from the germline V gene. The CDR3 is CASSSGTGGAYEQYF. The DNA of the CDR3 is TGTGCCAGCAGCTCTGGGACAGGAGGTGCCTACGAGCAGTACTTC.

This clone appeared a few times. The chain has TRBV21-1 and TRBJ1-5. TRBV21-1 is tagged as a pseudogene. This CDR3 has 13 residues. CDR3 sequence reads: CPLGGRNNQPQHF. The CDR3 DNA sequence: TGTCCCCTCGGGGGTAGAAATAATCAGCCCCAGCATTTT.

The rearrangement links TRBV28 to TRBJ2-1, with D perhaps matching TRBD1 (6 bases). V lost 2 bases and J lost 4, with 15 bases in between. This CDR3 is built from 16 residues. Germline V gives CDR1 MDHEN, CDR2 SYDVKM. CDR3 sequence reads: CASSLGGPSVYNEQFF. The DNA for the CDR3 is TGTGCCAGCAGTTTAGGGGGCCCCTCGGTTTACAATGAGCAGTTCTTC.

The V and J genes are TRBV28 and TRBJ2-7; D possibly matches TRBD1 or TRBD2 (5 bases each). This CDR3 has 14 residues. V was cut by 3 bases and J by 3 bases, with 12 bases left in between. Per germline, CDR1 MDHEN and CDR2 SYDVKM. CDR3 sequence (DNA): TGTGCCAGCAGTTTCCCCGGGGACCTCTACGAGCAGTACTTC. Translated: CASSFPGDLYEQYF.

The rearrangement joins TRBV7-9 to TRBJ1-1; D remains ambiguous. The CDR3 consists of 13 residues. V was clipped by 3 bases and J by 0 bases, with 5 bases between them. The germline V gene encodes CDR1 SEHNR and CDR2 FQNEAQ (reference sequence). The CDR3 bases are TGTGCCAGCAGCTTTGAGCTGAACACTGAAGCTTTCTTT. It translates to CASSFELNTEAFF.

V gene TRBV27 combines with J gene TRBJ1-6; a possible D gene is TRBD1 (6 bases). The CDR3 spans 15 residues. Germline V lookup: CDR1 MNHEY, CDR2 SMNVEV (reference sequence). V was cut by 2 bases and J by 6 bases, with 11 bases left in between. The CDR3 here is CASSLEDSFNSPLHF. CDR3 nucleotide sequence: TGTGCCAGCAGTTTAGAGGACAGTTTTAATTCACCCCTCCACTTT.

This clone was seen a few times. The J gene is TRBJ1-2, the V gene TRBV29-1; 9 bases are a match to TRBD1. This CDR3 is built from 12 residues. CDR1 is SQVTM, CDR2 ANQGSEA, per germline. Trimming removed 7 bases from V and 8 bases from J; junction bases left unmatched: 8. CDR3 nucleotides: TGCAGCGGTGGGACAGGGACAATCGGCTACACCTTC. This sequence encodes CSGGTGTIGYTF.

In DNA form, the CDR3 reads TGTGCCAGCAGGGGGACAGGGGCAAGTGGCTACACCTTC. Residues: CASRGTGASGYTF. V is TRBV6-5 and J is TRBJ1-2; 10 positions match TRBD1. Trimming at V came to 6 bases and at J to 7 bases, leaving 5 bases not matched to a gene. The CDR3 covers 13 residues. Germline V gene sequence: CDR1 MNHEY, CDR2 SVGAGI.

The CDR3 DNA reads TGTGCCAGTAGACAGGGACTAGCGGGGACCGGGGAGCTGTTTTTT. Its translation: CASRQGLAGTGELFF. The J gene is TRBJ2-2, the V gene TRBV19, with 13 bases that match TRBD2. CDR1 LNHDA and CDR2 SQIVND come from the germline V gene (reference sequence). With 6 bases clipped from V and 5 bases from J, the junction kept 3 bases outside the gene matches. The CDR3 is made up of 15 amino acids.

This clone was observed a few times. V usage is TRBV7-9 and J usage is TRBJ2-5; perhaps TRBD1 as D (5 bases). V shed 5 bases and J shed 4 bases, with 11 bases lying between them. Germline V gene lookup returns CDR1 SEHNR and CDR2 FQNEAQ (reference sequence). The CDR3 loop spans 13 amino acids. The CDR3 region is CASSQTAGETQYF. DNA of the CDR3: TGTGCCAGCAGCCAGACAGCCGGAGAGACCCAGTACTTC.

V usage is TRBV9 and J usage is TRBJ1-4; D perhaps matches TRBD1 (5 bases). Germline CDR1 SGDLS, CDR2 YYNGEE. The ends were cut back, 0 bases at V and 5 bases at J, with 8 bases in the middle. This CDR3 comprises 14 residues. CDR3 region: CASSVGGRNEKLFF. In nucleotides, the CDR3 is TGTGCCAGCAGCGTAGGGGGGAGGAATGAAAAACTGTTTTTT.

The V call is TRBV10-3, the J call TRBJ2-5; D may be TRBD1 or TRBD2 (5 bases each). With 6 bases removed from V and 5 bases from J, the gap between germline ends came to 13 bases. The CDR3 consists of 13 residues. Germline V CDR1 and CDR2: ENHRY, SYGVKD. The CDR3 DNA follows: TGTGCCATCAGCCCGGGACCCGGGGAGACCCAGTACTTC. Translation: CAISPGPGETQYF.

This clone showed up just a few times. The chain carries TRBV7-6 and TRBJ1-5; 9 positions match TRBD1. The CDR3 is 17 amino acids. The V segment lost 4 bases and the J segment 6 bases; nucleotides outside the gene matches: 13. Germline V CDR1 and CDR2: SGHVS, FNYEAQ. The DNA for the CDR3 is TGTGCCAGCAGCTCTCCGGGACAGGGCCGAGAGTGTCAGCCCCAGCATTTT. Protein sequence: CASSSPGQGRECQPQHF.

This clone was seen once. The chain links TRBV30 to TRBJ1-3, with 7 nucleotides matching TRBD1. The CDR3 contains 14 residues. Looked up from germline, CDR1 is GTSNPN and CDR2 is SVGIG (reference sequence). The ends lost 7 bases at V and 4 bases at J; junction bases unmatched: 10. CDR3 loop: CASIRQGYGNTIYF. The CDR3 nucleotides read TGTGCCTCCATTCGACAGGGTTACGGAAACACCATATATTTT.

This chain uses TRBV11-2 with TRBJ1-6, with TRBD1 as a possible D gene (6 bases). The CDR3 has 16 amino acids. Looked up from germline, CDR1 is SGHAT and CDR2 is FQNNGV. V lost 0 bases to trimming and J lost 7 bases, with 13 bases between them. CDR3 protein: CASSLEFLGANSPLHF. The CDR3 coding sequence is TGTGCCAGCAGCTTAGAGTTTTTGGGGGCGAATTCACCCCTCCACTTT.

About this clone itself: Distinct nucleotide sequences in the sample also encode this CDR3. The rearrangement uses TRBV10-3 and TRBJ1-5; 8 nucleotides agree with TRBD1. The CDR3 runs to 15 residues. V shed 0 bases, J shed 2 bases, and the junction held 0 bases outside the gene matches. In germline, CDR1 is ENHRY, CDR2 SYGVKD. The CDR3 DNA follows: TGTGCCATCAGTGAGTCGACAGGGGGCAATCAGCCCCAGCATTTT. It specifies CAISESTGGNQPQHF.

The J gene is TRBJ2-2, the V gene TRBV5-8, with 10 positions matching TRBD2. The CDR3 consists of 20 residues. V lost 0 bases, J lost 1 base, and 12 bases stayed unmatched. Looked up from germline, CDR1 is SGHTS and CDR2 is YDEGEE. In DNA form, the CDR3 reads TGTGCCAGCAGCTTGGAGCGGCAGGCGTGGACTAGCGGGAACACCGGGGAGCTGTTTTTT. Amino acid sequence: CASSLERQAWTSGNTGELFF.

This clone was detected only once. V and J are TRBV7-9 and TRBJ2-1, with a possible D match to TRBD2 (5 bases). The V gene's germline CDR1 is SEHNR and CDR2 FQNEAQ (reference sequence). CDR3 length: 17 amino acids. V was pared by 2 bases and J by 1 base, with 15 bases between. CDR3 loop: CASSLYEGPGSYNEQFF. CDR3 DNA: TGTGCCAGCAGCTTATATGAGGGCCCAGGTTCCTACAATGAGCAGTTCTTC. The variable domain in full, with the rest retrieved from reference TRBV7-9 and TRBJ2-1, is DTGVSQNPRHKITKRGQNVTFRCDPISEHNRLYWYRQTLGQGPEFLTYFQNEAQLEKSRLLSDRFSAERPKGSFSTLEIQRTEQGDSAMYLCASSLYEGPGSYNEQFFGPGTRLTVL.

This sequence joins TRBV10-2 and TRBJ1-1, with no clear D. V was pared by 1 base and J by 2 bases, with 14 bases between. Per germline, CDR1 WSHSY and CDR2 SAAADI. The CDR3 covers 16 residues. This CDR3 reads CASSEFLRTPNTEAFF. CDR3 bases: TGCGCCAGCAGTGAGTTTCTGCGGACGCCCAACACTGAAGCTTTCTTT.

J is TRBJ2-5 and V is TRBV7-8; D not certain. Germline V lookup: CDR1 SGHVS, CDR2 FQNEAQ. CDR3 length: 15 residues. Between the trimmed V and J ends, which lost 4 bases and 3 bases, there was a span of 15 bases. The DNA of the CDR3 is TGTGCCAGCAGCTCGCGCGTCCCGCGTAAAGAGACCCAGTACTTC. It yields the protein CASSSRVPRKETQYF.

The chain links TRBV19 to TRBJ1-5, with D perhaps matching TRBD1 (5 bases). Per germline, CDR1 LNHDA and CDR2 SQIVND (reference sequence). This CDR3 region has 15 residues. V was clipped by 5 bases and J by 3 bases, with 14 bases between them. The CDR3 loop reads CASSGAMSVNQPQHF. The CDR3 nucleotides read TGTGCCAGTAGTGGGGCCATGAGTGTCAATCAGCCCCAGCATTTT.

V usage is TRBV27 and J usage is TRBJ1-2; D is undetermined. V dropped 6 bases and J dropped 4 bases, with 12 bases sitting between them. Germline CDR1 reads MNHEY; CDR2 reads SMNVEV (reference sequence). The CDR3 extends over 13 amino acids. The CDR3 DNA sequence: TGTGCCAGCAGCCACGGCACGCGCTATGGCTACACCTTC. Its translation: CASSHGTRYGYTF.

V gene TRBV4-1 combines with J gene TRBJ1-2; no definite D call. V shed 3 bases and J shed 8 bases, with 13 bases lying between them. Per the germline V gene, CDR1 is MGHRA and CDR2 is YSYEKL. This CDR3 comprises 13 residues. Written as DNA, the CDR3 is TGCGCCAGCAGCCAGAGACATCGGGAAGGCTACACCTTC. Its translation: CASSQRHREGYTF.

J is TRBJ2-7 and V is TRBV18; 10 bases map to TRBD1. V lost 1 base, J lost 4 bases, and 7 bases stayed unmatched. The CDR3 extends over 16 amino acids. Germline V gives CDR1 KGHSH, CDR2 LQKENI. DNA of the CDR3: TGTGCCAGCTCACCACTCCTCGGGACAGGGGAATACGAGCAGTACTTC. Amino acids: CASSPLLGTGEYEQYF.

The chain uses TRBV9 and TRBJ2-7, with D unresolved. V shed 0 bases and J shed 5 bases, with 12 bases lying between them. This CDR3 contains 14 residues. CDR1 is SGDLS, CDR2 YYNGEE, per germline. CDR3 region: CASSVGAHDHEQYF. DNA of the CDR3: TGTGCCAGCAGCGTAGGGGCCCACGACCACGAGCAGTACTTC.